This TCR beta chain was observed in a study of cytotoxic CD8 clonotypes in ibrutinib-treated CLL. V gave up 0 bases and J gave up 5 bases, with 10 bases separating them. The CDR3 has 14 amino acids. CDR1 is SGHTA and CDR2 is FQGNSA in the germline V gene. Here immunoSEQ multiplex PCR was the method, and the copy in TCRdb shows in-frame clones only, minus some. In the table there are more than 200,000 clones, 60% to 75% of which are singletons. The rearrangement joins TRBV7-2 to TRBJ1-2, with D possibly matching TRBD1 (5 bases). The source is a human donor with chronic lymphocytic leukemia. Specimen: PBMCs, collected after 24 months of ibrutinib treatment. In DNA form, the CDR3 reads TGTGCCAGCAGCTTAGCCCGGGGCTTTTATGGCTACACCTTC. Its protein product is CASSLARGFYGYTF.